Listed below are T cell receptor beta chains from one sample, sequenced in a study of shared clonotypes between healthy human individuals. The assay was immunoSEQ multiplex PCR, and TCRdb's table has in-frame clones only and misses some. The table has approximately 2.3 million clones, about 92% seen once. Sequenced input: naive CD4+ T cells from PBMCs. The receptors were sampled from a man aged 18 to 29 in good health. Some clones in this sample may be carry-over from other donors' samples. CDR3s include the opening cysteine and the closing phenylalanine or tryptophan. A D gene is named only where the DNA matches it firmly. Part of the rows lack a size; the others show once, few, many or a class for expanded clones.

cdr3_length | clone_size | j_call | d_call | v_call | cdr3_nt | cdr3_aa
14 | once | TRBJ2-2 | - | TRBV27 | TGTGCCAGCAGTTTACATTTGGACACCGGGGAGCTGTTTTTT | CASSLHLDTGELFF
15 | - | TRBJ2-5 | - | TRBV5-1 | TGCGCCAGCAGCACTCTCGGGACGGGGGAAGAGACCCAGTACTTC | CASSTLGTGEETQYF
18 | - | TRBJ2-7 | TRBD2 | TRBV7-2 | TGTGCCAGCAGGGGCCCTAGCGGGAGGACCCCATCTTCCTACGAGCAGTACTTC | CASRGPSGRTPSSYEQYF
13 | - | TRBJ1-2 | - | TRBV29-1 | TGCAGCGTTGAAAAGGCAGCCAACTATGGCTACACCTTC | CSVEKAANYGYTF
13 | few | TRBJ1-1 | TRBD1 | TRBV7-9 | TGTGCCAGCAGCCGACAGGGGGCCCCTGAAGCTTTCTTT | CASSRQGAPEAFF
16 | once | TRBJ2-7 | - | TRBV28 | TGTGCCAGCAGTGGAACTACAGGTAGGAGCTCCTACGAGCAGTACTTC | CASSGTTGRSSYEQYF
15 | - | TRBJ1-2 | - | TRBV7-2 | TGTGCCAGCAGCTCCAGACAGGCTTTCTCCTATGGCTACACCTTC | CASSSRQAFSYGYTF
14 | - | TRBJ1-5 | - | TRBV28 | TGTGCCAGCAGTTTAACCCAGCGCAATCAGCCCCAGCATTTT | CASSLTQRNQPQHF
14 | - | TRBJ1-4 | TRBD1 | TRBV2 | TGTGCCAGCAGTGTACAGGACAGGGATGGAAAACTGTTTTTT | CASSVQDRDGKLFF
13 | - | TRBJ2-1 | - | TRBV6-1 | TGTGCCAGCAGTGAAGGTGGTTACAATGAGCAGTTCTTC | CASSEGGYNEQFF
14 | - | TRBJ1-1 | - | TRBV7-9 | TGTGCCAGCAGCCCGGACAGACTCCGGTTCGGAACTTTCTTT | CASSPDRLRFGTFF
13 | - | TRBJ1-1 | - | TRBV9 | TGTGCCAGCAGCGCCCGGGGGTGGACTGAAGCTTTCTTT | CASSARGWTEAFF
14 | - | TRBJ1-5 | - | TRBV5-1 | TGCGCCAGCAGCTCTGACAGTAGCAATCAGCCCCAGCATTTT | CASSSDSSNQPQHF
14 | - | TRBJ2-2 | TRBD1 | TRBV15 | TGTGCCACCAGATACAGACAGGGGGCCGGGGAGCTGTTTTTT | CATRYRQGAGELFF
16 | - | TRBJ2-3 | - | TRBV7-2 | TGTGCCAGCAGCTCCCGGGGGCGCCTTAGCACAGATACGCAGTATTTT | CASSSRGRLSTDTQYF
16 | - | TRBJ2-5 | - | TRBV7-8 | TGTGCCAGCAGCATACTAGGGGACGGCCTTCCAGAGACCCAGTACTTC | CASSILGDGLPETQYF
15 | - | TRBJ2-3 | TRBD2 | TRBV9 | TGTGCCAGCAGCGTAGACGGGAGGGTCCCAGATACGCAGTATTTT | CASSVDGRVPDTQYF
15 | - | TRBJ2-1 | TRBD2 | TRBV5-1 | TGCGCCAGCAGCTTGGTGGGAGGGCCCCCTAGGGAGCAGTTCTTC | CASSLVGGPPREQFF
14 | - | TRBJ1-1 | - | TRBV10-1 | TGCGCCAGCAGTGAGTTGGGACACCCGGGAGGAGCTTTCTTT | CASSELGHPGGAFF
12 | - | TRBJ2-5 | - | TRBV2 | TGTGCCAGCACTAAGGAACGGGAGACCCAGTACTTC | CASTKERETQYF
17 | - | TRBJ2-3 | TRBD2 | TRBV19 | TGTGCCAGTGGACGTAGAGGTGCTAGCGGGAGATTAGATACGCAGTATTTT | CASGRRGASGRLDTQYF
13 | - | TRBJ1-2 | TRBD1 | TRBV2 | TGTGCCAGCAGTGGACAGGGAATTTACGGCTACACCTTC | CASSGQGIYGYTF
14 | - | TRBJ2-5 | - | TRBV4-2 | TGTGCCAGCAGCCATGATAGGTTCCAAGAGACCCAGTACTTC | CASSHDRFQETQYF
15 | - | TRBJ2-1 | - | TRBV5-1 | TGCGCCAGCAGCTTAGGGCGGGACCCTAATTCTGAGCAGTTCTTC | CASSLGRDPNSEQFF
14 | - | TRBJ2-3 | TRBD1 | TRBV10-1 | TGCGCCAGCAGTAGGGACAGCCCAAAAGATACGCAGTATTTT | CASSRDSPKDTQYF
12 | once | TRBJ1-5 | - | TRBV25-1 | TGTGCCAGCAGTGGGGCTAATCAGCCCCAGCATTTT | CASSGANQPQHF
14 | once | TRBJ1-1 | TRBD1 | TRBV5-1 | TGCGCCAGCAGCTTGGAACAGGGGATTACTGAAGCTTTCTTT | CASSLEQGITEAFF
13 | - | TRBJ1-1 | - | TRBV28 | TGTGCCAGCAGTTTAATCGGGAACACTGAAGCTTTCTTT | CASSLIGNTEAFF
14 | - | TRBJ2-5 | TRBD1 | TRBV7-9 | TGTGCCAGCAGCCGGGACAGCCACCAAGAGACCCAGTACTTC | CASSRDSHQETQYF
12 | - | TRBJ1-1 | - | TRBV28 | TGTGCCAGCAGACTTGCCGGGAGGACGGCTTTCTTT | CASRLAGRTAFF
15 | - | TRBJ2-3 | - | TRBV18 | TGTGCCAGCTCACCACCAGGGATCGCCACAGATACGCAGTATTTT | CASSPPGIATDTQYF
15 | - | TRBJ1-4 | - | TRBV28 | TGTGCCAGCAGGTCCGAGGGCCTAGGACGCGAAAAACTGTTTTTT | CASRSEGLGREKLFF
16 | - | TRBJ2-7 | TRBD2 | TRBV5-1 | TGCGCCAGCAGCTTGCCCCGGACTAGCGGGAGGGCCGAGCAGTACTTC | CASSLPRTSGRAEQYF
15 | - | TRBJ2-3 | - | TRBV30 | TGTGCCTGGAGTGTACGGGGAAGTTTAGCAGATACGCAGTATTTT | CAWSVRGSLADTQYF
14 | once | TRBJ2-3 | TRBD2 | TRBV11-2 | TGTGCCAGCAGCTGGACTAGCGGCACAGATACGCAGTATTTT | CASSWTSGTDTQYF
11 | - | TRBJ2-7 | - | TRBV20-1 | TGCAGTGCTGGGACTGGATACGAGCAGTACTTC | CSAGTGYEQYF
15 | - | TRBJ1-4 | - | TRBV5-4 | TGTGCCAGCAGCCCGTCCGGGGCCCCCAATGAAAAACTGTTTTTT | CASSPSGAPNEKLFF
12 | - | TRBJ1-2 | - | TRBV7-2 | TGTGCCAGCAGCTTACAGGGCTATGGCTACACCTTC | CASSLQGYGYTF
15 | - | TRBJ1-5 | - | TRBV6-1 | TGTGCCAGCAGTGAATTCGAGACATACGGACAGCCCCAGCATTTT | CASSEFETYGQPQHF
16 | - | TRBJ1-5 | - | TRBV4-2 | TGTGCCAGCAGCCAAGAAGGCAGCGTGAATGCTCAGCCCCAGCATTTT | CASSQEGSVNAQPQHF
15 | - | TRBJ1-4 | - | TRBV4-2 | TGTGCCAGCAGCCAAGATGGCCAGGGGACTGAAAAACTGTTTTTT | CASSQDGQGTEKLFF
14 | - | TRBJ1-1 | - | TRBV12-5 | TGTGCTAGTGGTTTCGGGGGTGTGTACCCTGAAGCTTTCTTT | CASGFGGVYPEAFF
16 | - | TRBJ1-5 | - | TRBV6-6 | TGTGCCAGCAGTTACGTTGGGGCAGGGACCAATCAGCCCCAGCATTTT | CASSYVGAGTNQPQHF
18 | - | TRBJ1-1 | TRBD1 | TRBV9 | TGTGCCAGCAGCGTAGGGCAGGACAGGGGGTGGCTAAACACTGAAGCTTTCTTT | CASSVGQDRGWLNTEAFF
14 | - | TRBJ2-1 | TRBD1 | TRBV5-1 | TGCGCCAGCAGCCCGGACAGGGGGATGGATGAGCAGTTCTTC | CASSPDRGMDEQFF